These 32 T cell receptor beta chains share one sample of origin, sequenced in a study of Graves' ophthalmopathy and Graves' hyperthyroidism. Beta-chain TCR CDR3 regions were amplified from RNA transcripts. After a first-round RT-PCR with HTBI primers, a second-round multiplex PCR was run. Each CDR3 protein is one row after TCRdb ran MiXCR on the multiplex PCR reads. Of fewer than 400,000 distinct CDR3 sequences in the sample, 18% were seen once. The specimen sequenced was peripheral blood. The receptor source for this set is a woman aged 18-29 years with Graves' ophthalmopathy.

This clonotype came up many times. The genes are TRBV2 and TRBJ2-5; D may be TRBD1 or TRBD2 (6 bases each). CDR3 length equals 17 residues. Germline V gene sequence: CDR1 SNHLY, CDR2 FYNNEI. V lost 1 base, J lost 3 bases, and 18 bases lay in between. CDR3 in DNA: TGTGCCAGCAGTGAAGGGGTCTCCCGGGGGCCAAAAGAGACCCAGTACTTC. Its protein product is CASSEGVSRGPKETQYF.

This clonotype was observed at least ten times. In nucleotides, the CDR3 is TGTGCCACCAGCAGTATGACAGGATCCTATAGCAATCAGCCCCAGCATTTT. As protein: CATSSMTGSYSNQPQHF. The V gene is TRBV15, the J gene TRBJ1-5, with D possibly being TRBD1 (6 bases). Germline CDR1 is LNHNV and CDR2 is YYDKDF (reference sequence). This CDR3 has 17 amino acids. Trimming cost V 3 bases and J 0 bases, with 15 bases left between them.

The table lists this clonotype with many counts. The chain links TRBV19 to TRBJ1-6; no clear D gene. Per the germline V gene, CDR1 is LNHDA and CDR2 is SQIVND (reference sequence). CDR3 length: 13 residues. Between the trimmed V and J ends, which lost 3 bases and 10 bases, there was a span of 10 bases. CDR3 nucleotides: TGTGCCAGTAGTATCTCCTCTTGGTCACCCCTCCACTTT. It translates to CASSISSWSPLHF.

This clonotype has ten or more counts. CDR3 nucleotides: TGTGCCAGCAGCTTGGCAGCGGGTGACTCCTACGAGCAGTACTTC. This translates into CASSLAAGDSYEQYF. The genes are TRBV5-5 and TRBJ2-7; D is possibly TRBD2 (6 bases). Trimming pared 0 bases from V and 0 bases from J, leaving 10 bases between. The CDR3 totals 15 residues. Germline CDR1 is SGHKS and CDR2 is YYEKEE (reference sequence). Supplemented by reference TRBV5-5 and TRBJ2-7, the full variable domain reads DAGVTQSPTHLIKTRGQQVTLRCSPISGHKSVSWYQQVLGQGPQFIFQYYEKEERGRGNFPDRFSARQFPNYSSELNVNALLLGDSALYLCASSLAAGDSYEQYFGPGTRLTVT.

This clonotype was recorded at least ten times. The chain employs TRBV6-5 and TRBJ1-1; 10 nucleotides match TRBD1. V was clipped by 6 bases and J by 0 bases; unmatched bases: 7. Germline V gene data show CDR1 as MNHEY and CDR2 as SVGAGI. The CDR3 spans 16 residues. For the CDR3, the DNA is TGTGCCAGCAGCTACCAGACAGGGGGCTTGAACACTGAAGCTTTCTTT. Its translation: CASSYQTGGLNTEAFF.

This chain uses TRBV13 with TRBJ2-7; 12 bases are a match to TRBD2. Trimming cost V 5 bases and J 6 bases; bases outside gene matches: 5. This CDR3 contains 14 residues. Germline loops: CDR1 PRHDT, CDR2 FYEKMQ (reference sequence). The DNA for the CDR3 is TGTGCCAGCAGCCCCCGGACTAGCGGGACCGAGCAGTACTTC. It specifies CASSPRTSGTEQYF.

The rearrangement uses TRBV28 and TRBJ2-2; TRBD2 matches at 11 bases. V was pared by 6 bases and J by 2 bases, with 8 bases of the junction left unmatched. The germline V gene has CDR1 MDHEN and CDR2 SYDVKM. This CDR3 contains 17 residues. The CDR3 protein is CASSPGTSGYNTGELFF. CDR3 sequence (DNA): TGTGCCAGCAGCCCGGGGACTAGCGGATACAACACCGGGGAGCTGTTTTTT.

As to this clonotype: A much larger clone sits a single nucleotide away, making a read error possible. This rearrangement joins TRBV11-2 to TRBJ2-5; D unclear. The CDR3 contains 13 residues. With 0 bases removed from V and 7 bases from J, the gap between germline ends came to 9 bases. CDR1 SGHAT and CDR2 FQNNGV come from the germline V gene. CDR3 region: CASSLDLKGTQYF. The CDR3 DNA reads as TGTGCCAGCAGCTTAGATCTCAAGGGGACCCAGTACTTC.

This clonotype was recorded many times. This chain joins TRBV4-1 and TRBJ2-7; no definite D call. V gave up 0 bases and J gave up 6 bases, with 6 bases separating them. Looked up from germline, CDR1 is MGHRA and CDR2 is YSYEKL. This CDR3 has 12 residues. The CDR3 sequence is CASSQDVGEQYF. In DNA, the CDR3 is TGCGCCAGCAGCCAAGATGTGGGCGAGCAGTACTTC.

This clonotype was recorded many times. The chain recombines TRBV4-1 with TRBJ1-5; 7 bases are shared with TRBD1. CDR1 MGHRA and CDR2 YSYEKL come from the germline V gene. With 5 bases clipped from V and 7 bases from J, the junction kept 11 bases outside the gene matches. The CDR3 is 15 amino acids. The CDR3 coding sequence is TGCGCCAGCAGCGACCCTGAGGGGGCACCACAGCCCCAGCATTTT. Protein product: CASSDPEGAPQPQHF.

The rearrangement uses TRBV12-3 or TRBV12-4 and TRBJ1-1; TRBD1 might be the D (6 bases). This CDR3 contains 12 residues. The V and J ends lost 7 bases and 6 bases respectively, with 12 bases between them. CDR3 nucleotide sequence: TGTGCCAGCAAGGGGGAGCGGGCTGAAGCTTTCTTT. Translating it yields CASKGERAEAFF.

This clonotype has a count of ten or more. The rearrangement joins TRBV20-1 to TRBJ2-2; the match to TRBD1 covers 9 bases. Germline V gene lookup returns CDR1 DFQATT and CDR2 SNEGSKA (reference sequence). The CDR3 covers 14 residues. The CDR3 protein is CRKRQGGNTGELFF. In nucleotides, the CDR3 is TGCAGGAAACGACAGGGGGGGAACACCGGGGAGCTGTTTTTT.

This clonotype was detected ten times or more. This chain connects TRBV9 to TRBJ2-2; no reliable D call. The germline V gene has CDR1 SGDLS and CDR2 YYNGEE. The V end lost 3 bases, the J end lost 11 bases, and 5 bases lay between the germline ends. The CDR3 spans 10 residues. The CDR3 loop reads CASSGPELFF. The CDR3 nucleotides read TGTGCCAGCAGCGGCCCCGAGCTGTTTTTT.

This clonotype was seen ten or more times. J is TRBJ1-5 and V is TRBV6-5, with 8 nucleotides matching TRBD1. The CDR3 is 16 amino acids. CDR1 is MNHEY and CDR2 is SVGAGI in the germline V gene. The ends lost 2 bases at V and 4 bases at J; junction bases unmatched: 7. CDR3 in DNA: TGTGCCAGCAGTTACAACCCGGACAGGGTGAATCAGCCCCAGCATTTT. Translation: CASSYNPDRVNQPQHF.

The J gene is TRBJ2-7, the V gene TRBV6-2 or TRBV6-3, with TRBD2 matching 10 bases. The CDR3 totals 16 residues. Trimming took 0 bases from V and 7 from J; bases not matched to a gene: 9. CDR1 is MNHEY, CDR2 SVGEGT, per germline. The CDR3 sequence is CASSYSRAGGPGEQYF. In DNA form, the CDR3 reads TGTGCCAGCAGTTACTCCAGAGCGGGAGGGCCAGGGGAGCAGTACTTC.

This clonotype was found many times. The V gene is TRBV6-5, the J gene TRBJ2-7, with 11 bases identical to TRBD2. The V gene's germline CDR1 is MNHEY and CDR2 SVGAGI. The junction had 3 bases not matched to a gene; V was cut back by 4 bases and J by 1 base. CDR3 length equals 15 residues. DNA for the CDR3: TGTGCCAGCAGTTTCCTAGCGGGAGGTTCCTACGAGCAGTACTTC. Its protein product is CASSFLAGGSYEQYF.

The chain links TRBV4-2 to TRBJ2-5; the match to TRBD2 covers 10 bases. The CDR3 extends over 14 amino acids. In germline, CDR1 is LGHNA, CDR2 YNFKEQ. J gave up 5 bases and V 9 bases, and 9 bases lay outside the gene matches. In DNA form, the CDR3 reads TGTGCCAGTTCGGCTAGCGGGAGACAGGAGACCCAGTACTTC. Encoded protein: CASSASGRQETQYF.

This clonotype was seen at least ten times. The chain employs TRBV7-9 and TRBJ2-7, with no clear D. CDR1 and CDR2 from the germline V gene are SEHNR and FQNEAQ (reference sequence). CDR3 length: 11 residues. V was clipped by 2 bases and J by 3 bases, with 2 bases between them. The CDR3 spells CASSLLYEQYF. The CDR3 DNA reads as TGTGCCAGCAGCTTACTCTACGAGCAGTACTTC.

At least ten counts were recorded for this clonotype. This sequence joins TRBV28 and TRBJ1-3; no reliable D call. V lost 6 bases and J lost 4, with 13 bases in between. The CDR3 covers 14 residues. Germline assignment: CDR1 MDHEN and CDR2 SYDVKM. The CDR3 coding sequence is TGTGCCAGCAGGGCGGTAACTCTGGGAAACACCATATATTTT. It translates to CASRAVTLGNTIYF.

In its sample, this clonotype was seen many times. The chain is built from TRBV5-1 and TRBJ2-2; 11 bases are shared with TRBD2. Looked up from germline, CDR1 is SGHRS and CDR2 is YFSETQ. Germline trimming cut 4 bases from V and 2 bases from J; bases unmatched to any gene: 4. This CDR3 has 16 amino acids. The CDR3 region has the DNA TGCGCCAGCAGCGAGGGGACTAGCGGAAACACCGGGGAGCTGTTTTTT. This encodes CASSEGTSGNTGELFF. The variable domain in full, with the rest retrieved from reference TRBV5-1 and TRBJ2-2, is KAGVTQTPRYLIKTRGQQVTLSCSPISGHRSVSWYQQTPGQGLQFLFEYFSETQRNKGNFPGRFSGRQFSNSRSEMNVSTLELGDSALYLCASSEGTSGNTGELFFGEGSRLTVL.

This clonotype came up many times. The chain carries TRBV28 and TRBJ1-2, with a weak D call TRBD1 (5 bases). Trimming took 2 bases from V and 3 from J, leaving 10 bases between them. The CDR3 contains 14 residues. Germline CDR1 and CDR2: MDHEN and SYDVKM. CDR3 region: CASSLDSPDYGYTF. The CDR3, as DNA: TGTGCCAGCAGTTTAGACAGCCCTGACTATGGCTACACCTTC.

This clonotype was picked up many times. The chain is built from TRBV5-6 and TRBJ1-5; 8 nucleotides agree with TRBD1. This CDR3 spans 15 amino acids. The junction had 1 base not matched to a gene; V was cut back by 0 bases and J by 2 bases. The germline CDR1 and CDR2 sequences are SGHDT and YYEEEE. The CDR3 bases are TGTGCCAGCAGCTTGGCAGGGGGCCGCAATCAGCCCCAGCATTTT. Protein: CASSLAGGRNQPQHF. Complete variable domain (other parts from reference TRBV5-6 and TRBJ1-5): DAGVTQSPTHLIKTRGQQVTLRCSPKSGHDTVSWYQQALGQGPQFIFQYYEEEERQRGNFPDRFSGHQFPNYSSELNVNALLLGDSALYLCASSLAGGRNQPQHFGDGTRLSIL.

The rearrangement links TRBV10-1 to TRBJ1-1, with unresolved D. CDR1 WNHNN and CDR2 SYGVQD come from the germline V gene (reference sequence). With 2 bases removed from V and 3 bases from J, the gap between germline ends came to 7 bases. CDR3 length: 13 amino acids. DNA of the CDR3: TGCGCCAGCAGTGAGATGTGGGACACTGAAGCTTTCTTT. Encoded protein: CASSEMWDTEAFF.

This clonotype was counted at least ten times. The chain uses TRBV6-1 and TRBJ2-4; 7 bases fit TRBD1. Unmatched junction bases numbered 8, after V lost 6 bases and J lost 9 bases. This CDR3 comprises 13 residues. Germline V gene data show CDR1 as MNHNS and CDR2 as SASEGT. CDR3: CASRTAGGGIQYF. The DNA for the CDR3 is TGTGCCAGCAGAACCGCAGGGGGTGGCATTCAGTACTTC.

The chain joins TRBV20-1 to TRBJ2-5; D perhaps matches TRBD1 (6 bases). Trimming removed 6 bases from V and 5 bases from J, with 19 bases in between. Per the germline V gene, CDR1 is DFQATT and CDR2 is SNEGSKA (reference sequence). This CDR3 is built from 14 residues. The CDR3 sequence is CSADQTGIGETQYF. CDR3 nucleotides: TGCAGTGCCGACCAAACAGGGATAGGGGAGACCCAGTACTTC.

This clonotype was observed many times. The rearrangement joins TRBV5-4 to TRBJ1-1; D call uncertain. The CDR3 has 16 residues. Deletions cut 0 bases from V and 0 bases from J, with 12 bases between. Looked up from germline, CDR1 is SGHNT and CDR2 is YYREEE (reference sequence). CDR3: CASSLGGGFMNTEAFF. CDR3 sequence (DNA): TGTGCCAGCAGCTTGGGTGGAGGGTTCATGAACACTGAAGCTTTCTTT. Looking up the rest from reference TRBV5-4 and TRBJ1-1 gives the full variable domain: ETGVTQSPTHLIKTRGQQVTLRCSSQSGHNTVSWYQQALGQGPQFIFQYYREEENGRGNFPPRFSGLQFPNYSSELNVNALELDDSALYLCASSLGGGFMNTEAFFGQGTRLTVV.

The gene calls are TRBV28 and TRBJ2-7; D is perhaps TRBD1 (6 bases). V shed 1 base and J shed 3 bases, with 10 bases lying between them. Germline values: CDR1 MDHEN, CDR2 SYDVKM. The length of the CDR3 is 14 residues. In DNA, the CDR3 is TGTGCCAGCAGTTTATTTTCGGACAGCTACGAGCAGTACTTC. Translating gives CASSLFSDSYEQYF.

This clonotype occurred many times. The rearrangement links TRBV20-1 to TRBJ2-5, with TRBD2 matching 10 bases. CDR1 is DFQATT and CDR2 is SNEGSKA in the germline V gene (reference sequence). The CDR3 totals 17 residues. The junction had 11 bases not matched to a gene; V was cut back by 1 base and J by 3 bases. In DNA form, the CDR3 reads TGCAGTGCTAGAGGCCCCTTAGGGACTAGCGCCAAAGAGACCCAGTACTTC. Residues: CSARGPLGTSAKETQYF.

The chain has TRBV10-1 and TRBJ1-5; D is unclear. The CDR3 loop spans 15 amino acids. Deletions cut 7 bases from V and 2 bases from J, with 15 bases between. The germline V gene has CDR1 WNHNN and CDR2 SYGVQD (reference sequence). For the CDR3, the DNA is TGCGCCAGCATTCGGGAAGGGCGAGGCAATCAGCCCCAGCATTTT. It encodes CASIREGRGNQPQHF.

The J gene is TRBJ1-5, the V gene TRBV24-1; the D gene is possibly TRBD1 (6 bases). The CDR3 length is 15 residues. Germline V gives CDR1 KGHDR, CDR2 SFDVKD. V lost 4 bases and J lost 6, with 15 bases in between. This chain's CDR3 is CATSERGAGVQPQHF. Written as DNA, the CDR3 is TGTGCCACCAGTGAAAGAGGGGCAGGGGTTCAGCCCCAGCATTTT.

This clonotype was found many times. The chain links TRBV24-1 to TRBJ2-2; D gene uncertain. V was cut by 3 bases and J by 6 bases, with 25 bases left in between. Germline values: CDR1 KGHDR, CDR2 SFDVKD. CDR3 length: 19 amino acids. CDR3 in amino acids: CATSDMGRRPAGRSGELFF. The CDR3 region has the DNA TGTGCCACCAGTGATATGGGTCGTCGACCTGCTGGAAGGTCCGGGGAGCTGTTTTTT.

The DNA of the CDR3 is TGTGCCAGCAGTAAAAGGACAGGGTTCGGTGCTGGAAACACCATATATTTT. Translating gives CASSKRTGFGAGNTIYF. The chain uses TRBV6-1 and TRBJ1-3, with 8 bases matching TRBD1. The CDR3 has 17 residues. In germline, CDR1 is MNHNS, CDR2 SASEGT. V dropped 5 bases and J dropped 2; count of bases not matched to a gene: 11.